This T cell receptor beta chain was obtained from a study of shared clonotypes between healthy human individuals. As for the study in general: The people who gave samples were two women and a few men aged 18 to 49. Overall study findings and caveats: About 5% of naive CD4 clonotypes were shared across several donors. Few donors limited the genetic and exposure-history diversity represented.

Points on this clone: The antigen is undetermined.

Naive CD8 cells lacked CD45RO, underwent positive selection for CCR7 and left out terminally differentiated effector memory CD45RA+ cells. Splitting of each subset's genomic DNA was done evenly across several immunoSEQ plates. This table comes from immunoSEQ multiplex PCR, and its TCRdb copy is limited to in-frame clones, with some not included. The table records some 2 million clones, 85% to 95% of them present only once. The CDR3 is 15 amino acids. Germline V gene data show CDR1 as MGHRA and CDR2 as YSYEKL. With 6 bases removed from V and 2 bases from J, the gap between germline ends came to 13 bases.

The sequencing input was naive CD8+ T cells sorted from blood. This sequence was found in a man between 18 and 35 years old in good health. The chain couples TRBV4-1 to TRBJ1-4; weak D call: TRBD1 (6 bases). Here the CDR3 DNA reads TGCGCCAGCAGACGTCTGGGGGGCACTAATGAAAAACTGTTTTTT. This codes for CASRRLGGTNEKLFF.